A single sample gave rise to the 8 T cell receptor beta chains below, sequenced in a study of T cells in women clearing cervical HPV infection. This table comes from immunoSEQ multiplex PCR, and its TCRdb copy is limited to in-frame clones, with some not included. This specimen shows 20,000 to 25,000 clones; the ten leading clones hold 2% to 3%. Material for sequencing was blood buffy coat. The source is a woman aged 18-70 years with a cervical HPV16 infection that either progressed to CIN3+ or cleared (not recorded which).

Here the CDR3 reads CASSLAPGLQGYTF. The covered CDR3 bases are TGTGCCAGCAGCTTGGCCCCAGGATTACAGGGC. The genes are TRBV5-6 and TRBJ1-2; unclear D gene. The DNA ends 3 residues before the CDR3 does, and the rest of the CDR3 is filled in from the germline J gene. Germline V gene lookup returns CDR1 SGHDT and CDR2 YYEEEE. This CDR3 contains 14 residues. The complete variable domain, with remaining parts taken from reference TRBV5-6 and TRBJ1-2, reads DAGVTQSPTHLIKTRGQQVTLRCSPKSGHDTVSWYQQALGQGPQFIFQYYEEEERQRGNFPDRFSGHQFPNYSSELNVNALLLGDSALYLCASSLAPGLQGYTFGSGTRLTVV.

Details on this clone: Read sequence stops 3 residues before the CDR3 end, and the germline J gene provides the missing end. The chain uses TRBV18 and TRBJ1-2, with TRBD1 as a possible D gene (6 bases). The CDR3 is 15 residues long. The V gene's germline CDR1 is KGHSH and CDR2 LQKENI. CDR3 sequence reads: CASSLAGQGTYDYTF. The sequenced CDR3 bases are TGTGCCAGCTCACTTGCAGGCCAGGGGACCTACGAC. The variable domain in full, completed from reference TRBV18 and TRBJ1-2, reads NAGVMQNPRHLVRRRGQEARLRCSPMKGHSHVYWYRQLPEEGLKFMVYLQKENIIDESGMPKERFSAEFPKEGPSILRIQQVVRGDSAAYFCASSLAGQGTYDYTFGSGTRLTVV.

Regarding this clone: Sequencing ends 3 residues short of the CDR3 end; the germline J gene provides the rest. The chain is built from TRBV27 and TRBJ2-3; 8 nucleotides line up with TRBD2. This CDR3 comprises 15 residues. V lost 2 bases to trimming and J lost 1 base; unmatched junction nucleotides: 2. CDR1 and CDR2 (germline): MNHEY, SMNVEV (reference sequence). The CDR3 sequence: CASSLGSGGTDTQYF. The covered CDR3 bases are TGTGCCAGCAGTTTAGGTAGCGGGGGCACAGATACG.

Worth noting for this clone: Read coverage stops 3 residues before the CDR3 terminus; the germline J gene supplies the remainder. The chain is built from TRBV11-2 and TRBJ1-2; D gene ambiguous. The CDR3 spans 14 residues. Germline CDR1 reads SGHAT; CDR2 reads FQNNGV. V was cut by 1 base and J by 4 bases, with 10 bases left in between. The covered CDR3 bases are TGTGCCAGCAGCTTAGGTTCACTCGGCTATGGC. The encoded protein is CASSLGSLGYG. The whole CDR3 protein is CASSLGSLGYGYTF.

In the case of this clone: The DNA ends 3 residues before the CDR3 does, and the rest of the CDR3 is filled in from the germline J gene. The chain carries TRBV30 and TRBJ2-7; weak D call: TRBD2 (6 bases). Per the germline V gene, CDR1 is GTSNPN and CDR2 is SVGIG (reference sequence). The germline V and J ends were trimmed by 8 bases and 2 bases, with 13 bases remaining between them. The length of the CDR3 is 12 residues. CDR3 residues: CAQGGEPYEQYF. The sequenced part of the CDR3 DNA is TGTGCCCAAGGAGGGGAACCCTACGAG.

For this clone: The CDR3 goes on 3 residues after the read ends, and that part is filled in from the germline J gene. The rearrangement uses TRBV5-6 and TRBJ2-2, with a weak D call TRBD1 (5 bases). Germline V gene lookup returns CDR1 SGHDT and CDR2 YYEEEE. V was pared by 3 bases and J by 7 bases, with 10 bases between. CDR3 length: 13 residues. The CDR3 DNA, read in part, is TGTGCCAGCAGCTCTCCCCAGGGCGGGGAG. Amino acid sequence: CASSSPQGGE. The entire CDR3 protein is CASSSPQGGELFF.

Details on this clone: The missing CDR3 end, 3 residues past where the read stops, is filled in from the germline J gene. The chain recombines TRBV7-9 with TRBJ1-2; TRBD1 agrees at 7 bases. Germline V gene sequence: CDR1 SEHNR, CDR2 FQNEAQ (reference sequence). The junction had 5 bases not matched to a gene; V was cut back by 5 bases and J by 2 bases. This CDR3 is built from 14 residues. The CDR3 loop reads CASSPGQSNYGYTF. Partial CDR3 DNA: TGTGCCAGCAGCCCGGGACAGTCAAACTATGGC.

A remark on this clone: The read halts 3 residues ahead of the CDR3 end, with the missing end drawn from the germline J gene. This chain uses TRBV7-2 with TRBJ2-7; D perhaps matches TRBD1 (6 bases). CDR3 length: 13 amino acids. Germline-derived CDR1 and CDR2 are SGHTA and FQGNSA. V was pared by 5 bases and J by 3 bases, with 11 bases between. This CDR3 reads CASSKDSYYEQYF. The sequenced part of the CDR3 DNA is TGTGCCAGCAGCAAGGACAGTTACTACGAG. Combining the CDR3 with reference TRBV7-2 and TRBJ2-7 gives the whole variable domain GAGVSQSPSNKVTEKGKDVELRCDPISGHTALYWYRQSLGQGLEFLIYFQGNSAPDKSGLPSDRFSAERTGGSVSTLTIQRTQQEDSAVYLCASSKDSYYEQYFGPGTRLTVT.